This T cell receptor beta chain was identified during a study of blood T cells in healthy people across ages. Study-wide findings and caveats: TCR beta diversity, measured per million T cells, fell in a roughly linear way with age. Without sorted subsets, naive and antigen-experienced compartments could not be conclusively compared.

Alongside a J-beta primer mix, a sample-barcoded 5' primer served in a second PCR lasting 7 to 11 cycles. Each CDR3 protein is one row after TCRdb ran MiXCR on the 5' RACE reads. The table shows about 780,000 distinct CDR3 sequences, with around 50% occurring only once. Regarding this clonotype: Antigen: not known.

This CDR3 has 13 amino acids. The V gene's germline CDR1 is SEHNR and CDR2 FQNEAQ (reference sequence). With 7 bases removed from V and 5 bases from J, the gap between germline ends came to 11 bases. This sequence joins TRBV7-9 and TRBJ1-4, with D perhaps TRBD1 (6 bases). The receptor comes from a man at least 80 years old in good health. Specimen: blood. CDR3 region: CASTSRGNEKLFF. CDR3 nucleotide sequence: TGTGCCAGCACTTCCAGGGGAAATGAAAAACTGTTTTTT.